The source of this T cell receptor beta chain is a study of blood T cell repertoires in COVID-19. The overall study: The origin of the acute and convalescent COVID-19 samples was the United States, Italy and Spain. T cells, B-cell-depleted T cells, or PBMCs provided the cDNA or gDNA that served as material.

V lost 5 bases, J lost 5 bases, and 3 bases stayed unmatched. This CDR3 comprises 13 residues. From germline, CDR1 is GTSNPN and CDR2 SVGIG (reference sequence). How the authors handled the data: Amplification of reference gene primers provided the estimated nucleated cell counts. Repertoires were generated with immunoSEQ multiplex PCR, while TCRdb's copy carries only in-frame clones and drops some. For V, J and clone size, that table is used; D and trimming come from the DNA. The sample lists 70,000 to 90,000 clones; about 88% were seen once. Sequenced input: peripheral blood. The receptor was derived from a man in his sixties with acute or convalescent COVID-19. V gene TRBV30 combines with J gene TRBJ1-4; 9 bases line up with TRBD1. CDR3 protein: CAWRDRVNEKLFF. In nucleotides, the CDR3 is TGTGCCTGGCGGGACAGGGTAAATGAAAAACTGTTTTTT.